This entry lists 5 T cell receptor beta chains sequenced from one sample in a study of human T cells and chemical hapten exposure. From the RACE reads, TCRdb called clonotypes with MiXCR, one entry per CDR3 protein. The sample holds around 85,000 distinct CDR3 sequences, approximately 13% seen once. The time point: patch test 3, about 24 weeks after DPC sensitization. Indicated treatment: therapeutic diphenylcyclopropenone sensitization with weekly scalp DPC. The specimen comprised whole blood, sampled in connection with sensitization to the hapten diphenylcyclopropenone (DPC). These receptors originate from a woman between 45 and 60 years old with alopecia areata. Some clones in this sample may be carry-over from other donors' samples.

This clonotype was recorded at least ten times. The chain has TRBV12-3 or TRBV12-4 and TRBJ2-1; perhaps TRBD2 as D (6 bases). CDR3 length equals 16 residues. The V and J ends lost 3 bases and 0 bases respectively, with 12 bases between them. The CDR3 loop is CASSFLAGSSYNEQFF. The DNA for the CDR3 is TGTGCCAGCAGTTTTCTGGCGGGGAGCTCCTACAATGAGCAGTTCTTC.

This clonotype came up many times. J is TRBJ1-5 and V is TRBV24-1; D ambiguous. V was pared by 0 bases and J by 3 bases, with 5 bases between. Germline V CDR1 and CDR2: KGHDR, SFDVKD. The CDR3 loop spans 14 amino acids. The CDR3 loop is CATSDLGDNQPQHF. CDR3 nucleotide sequence: TGTGCCACCAGTGATTTGGGGGACAATCAGCCCCAGCATTTT.

This clonotype has just a few counts. The chain is built from TRBV5-1 and TRBJ2-2, with 8 bases fitting TRBD1. Germline values: CDR1 SGHRS, CDR2 YFSETQ. The CDR3 extends over 15 amino acids. The junction had 8 bases not matched to a gene; V was cut back by 4 bases and J by 6 bases. CDR3 protein: CASSPDREFSGELFF. The CDR3 nucleotides are TGCGCCAGCAGCCCGGACAGGGAGTTTTCCGGGGAGCTGTTTTTT.

The genes are TRBV29-1 and TRBJ1-2; 8 nucleotides align to TRBD1. This CDR3 comprises 12 residues. With V trimmed by 4 bases and J by 3 bases, 1 base remained unmatched. Germline CDR1 and CDR2: SQVTM and ANQGSEA. The CDR3 is CSVAGGDYGYTF. The CDR3 DNA reads as TGCAGCGTTGCAGGGGGCGACTATGGCTACACCTTC. Complete variable domain (other parts from reference TRBV29-1 and TRBJ1-2): SAVISQKPSRDICQRGTSLTIQCQVDSQVTMMFWYRQQPGQSLTLIATANQGSEATYESGFVIDKFPISRPNLTFSTLTVSNMSPEDSSIYLCSVAGGDYGYTFGSGTRLTVV.

The V gene is TRBV19, the J gene TRBJ2-7, with D tentatively TRBD2 (5 bases). V dropped 4 bases and J dropped 4 bases, with 11 bases sitting between them. The V gene's germline CDR1 is LNHDA and CDR2 SQIVND (reference sequence). The CDR3 length is 13 residues. This chain's CDR3 is CASSTGIKYEQYF. Written as DNA, the CDR3 is TGTGCCAGTAGTACCGGGATCAAGTACGAGCAGTACTTC. The full variable domain, completed using reference TRBV19 and TRBJ2-7, is DGGITQSPKYLFRKEGQNVTLSCEQNLNHDAMYWYRQDPGQGLRLIYYSQIVNDFQKGDIAEGYSVSREKKESFPLTVTSAQKNPTAFYLCASSTGIKYEQYFGPGTRLTVT.